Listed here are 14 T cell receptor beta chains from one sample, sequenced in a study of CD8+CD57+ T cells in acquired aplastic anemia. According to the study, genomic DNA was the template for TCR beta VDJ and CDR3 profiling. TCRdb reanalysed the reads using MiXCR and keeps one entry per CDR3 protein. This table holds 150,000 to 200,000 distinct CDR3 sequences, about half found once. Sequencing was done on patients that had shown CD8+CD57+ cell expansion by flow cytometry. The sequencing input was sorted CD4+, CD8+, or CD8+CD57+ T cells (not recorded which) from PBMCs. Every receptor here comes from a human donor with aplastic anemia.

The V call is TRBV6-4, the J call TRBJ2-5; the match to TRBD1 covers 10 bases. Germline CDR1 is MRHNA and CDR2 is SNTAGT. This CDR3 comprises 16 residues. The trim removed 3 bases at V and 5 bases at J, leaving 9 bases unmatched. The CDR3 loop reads CASSESGQGSLETQYF. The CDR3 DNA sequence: TGTGCCAGCAGTGAGTCGGGACAGGGGAGTTTGGAGACCCAGTACTTC.

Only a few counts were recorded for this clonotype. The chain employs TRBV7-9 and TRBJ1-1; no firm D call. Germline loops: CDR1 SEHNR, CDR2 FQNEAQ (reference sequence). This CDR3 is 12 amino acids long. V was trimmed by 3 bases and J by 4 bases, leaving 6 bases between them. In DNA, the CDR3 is TGTGCCAGCAGCTTCCCCCCCACTGAAGCTTTCTTT. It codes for CASSFPPTEAFF.

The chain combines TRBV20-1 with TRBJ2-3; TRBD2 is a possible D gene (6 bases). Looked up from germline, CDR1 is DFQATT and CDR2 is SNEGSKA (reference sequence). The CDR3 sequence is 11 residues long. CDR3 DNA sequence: TGCAGCACGGGCGGGGTTCGTACGCAGTATTTT. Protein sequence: CSTGGVRTQYF.

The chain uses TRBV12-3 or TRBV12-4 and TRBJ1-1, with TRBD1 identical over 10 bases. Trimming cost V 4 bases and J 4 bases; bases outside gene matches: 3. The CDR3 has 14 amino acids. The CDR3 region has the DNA TGTGCCAGCAGTTCCGGGACAGGGGCCACTGAAGCTTTCTTT. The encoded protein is CASSSGTGATEAFF.

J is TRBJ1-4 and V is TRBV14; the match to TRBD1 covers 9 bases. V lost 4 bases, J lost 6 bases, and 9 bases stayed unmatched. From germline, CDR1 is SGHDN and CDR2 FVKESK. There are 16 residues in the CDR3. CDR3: CASSPGTGLTYEKLFF. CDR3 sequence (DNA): TGTGCCAGCAGCCCCGGGACAGGGTTGACTTATGAAAAACTGTTTTTT. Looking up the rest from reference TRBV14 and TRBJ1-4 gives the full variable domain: EAGVTQFPSHSVIEKGQTVTLRCDPISGHDNLYWYRRVMGKEIKFLLHFVKESKQDESGMPNNRFLAERTGGTYSTLKVQPAELEDSGVYFCASSPGTGLTYEKLFFGSGTQLSVL.

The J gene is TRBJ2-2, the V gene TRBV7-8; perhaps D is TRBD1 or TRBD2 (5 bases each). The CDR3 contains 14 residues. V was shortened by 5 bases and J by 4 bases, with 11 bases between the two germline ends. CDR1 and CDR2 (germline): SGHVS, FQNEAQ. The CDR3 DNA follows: TGTGCCAGCAGCCCTGGGACGGCCACCGGGGAGCTGTTTTTT. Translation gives CASSPGTATGELFF.

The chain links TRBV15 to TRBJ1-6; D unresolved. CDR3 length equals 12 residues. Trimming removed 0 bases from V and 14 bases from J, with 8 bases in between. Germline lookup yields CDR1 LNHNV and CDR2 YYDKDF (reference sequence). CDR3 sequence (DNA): TGTGCCACCAGCAGAGAGGGGTTTTCCCTCCACTTT. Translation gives CATSREGFSLHF.

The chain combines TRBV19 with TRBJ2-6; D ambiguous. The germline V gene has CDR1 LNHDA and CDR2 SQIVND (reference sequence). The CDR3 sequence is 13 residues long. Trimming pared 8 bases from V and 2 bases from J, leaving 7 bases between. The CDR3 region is CASGETGANVLTF. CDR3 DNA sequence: TGTGCCAGTGGAGAAACTGGGGCCAACGTCCTGACTTTC.

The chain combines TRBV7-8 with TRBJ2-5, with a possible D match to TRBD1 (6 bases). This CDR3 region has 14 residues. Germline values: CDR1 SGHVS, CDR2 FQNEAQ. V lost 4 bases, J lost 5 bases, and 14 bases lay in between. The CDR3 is CASSSHQGSETQYF. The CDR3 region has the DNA TGTGCCAGCAGCTCCCATCAGGGGTCGGAGACCCAGTACTTC.

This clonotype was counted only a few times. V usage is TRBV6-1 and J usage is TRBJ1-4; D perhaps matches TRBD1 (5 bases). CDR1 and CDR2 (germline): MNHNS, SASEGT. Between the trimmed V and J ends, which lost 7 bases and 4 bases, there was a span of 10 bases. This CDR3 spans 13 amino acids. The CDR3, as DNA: TGTGCCAGCATTCGGGGGGTTAATGAAAAACTGTTTTTT. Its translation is CASIRGVNEKLFF.

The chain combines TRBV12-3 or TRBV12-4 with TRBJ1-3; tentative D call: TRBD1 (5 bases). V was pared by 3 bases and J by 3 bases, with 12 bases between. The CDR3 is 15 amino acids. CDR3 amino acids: CASSFSGDGGNTIYF. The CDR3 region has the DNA TGTGCCAGCAGTTTCTCCGGGGACGGTGGAAACACCATATATTTT.

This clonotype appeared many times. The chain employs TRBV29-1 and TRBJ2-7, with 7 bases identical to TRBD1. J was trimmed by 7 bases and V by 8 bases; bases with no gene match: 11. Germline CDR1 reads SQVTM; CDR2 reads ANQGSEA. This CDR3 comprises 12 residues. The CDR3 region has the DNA TGCAGCACCGACGGACAGGTGGGGGAGCAGTACTTC. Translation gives CSTDGQVGEQYF.

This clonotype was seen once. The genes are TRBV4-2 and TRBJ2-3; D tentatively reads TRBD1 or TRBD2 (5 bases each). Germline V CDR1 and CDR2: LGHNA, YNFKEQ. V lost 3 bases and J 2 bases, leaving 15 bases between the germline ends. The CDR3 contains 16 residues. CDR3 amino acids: CASSQRGTLPTDTQYF. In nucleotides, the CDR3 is TGTGCCAGCAGCCAGAGGGGAACCCTTCCCACAGATACGCAGTATTTT.

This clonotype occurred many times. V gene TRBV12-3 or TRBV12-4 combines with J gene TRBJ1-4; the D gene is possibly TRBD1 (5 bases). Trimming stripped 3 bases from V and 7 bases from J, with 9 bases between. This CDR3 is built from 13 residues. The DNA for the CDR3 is TGTGCCAGCAGTTTGTCGGGGACTGAAAAACTGTTTTTT. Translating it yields CASSLSGTEKLFF.